This T cell receptor (beta chain) was captured by sequencing in a study of OX40 agonist ivuxolimab in advanced cancers. For the wider study: The costimulatory receptor OX40 (CD134) was targeted by ivuxolimab, a fully human IgG2 agonistic monoclonal antibody. Intravenous ivuxolimab was administered to patients every 2 weeks at six dose levels: 0.01, 0.1, 0.3, 1.5, 3 and 10 mg/kg. Among the roughly 52 dose-escalation patients, 19 had hepatocellular carcinoma, 15 melanoma, 9 renal cell carcinoma and 9 head and neck cancer. In the dose-escalation cohort, over 65% of patients were male, and the mean age was approximately 60 years, with a range of 23 to 79. Prior anti-PD-1, anti-PD-L1 or anti-CTLA-4 therapy was permitted, and 30% to 45% of dose-escalation patients had received checkpoint inhibitors. Partial responses were achieved by three dose-escalation patients, of whom one had hepatocellular carcinoma and two had cutaneous melanoma. Peripheral TCRbeta sequencing was intended to test whether TCR sequence diversity was altered and clonal T-cell expansion was caused by ivuxolimab. The paper reports the monotherapy dose-escalation portion (N = 52 patients) of the phase I ivuxolimab trial.

This clone has a handful of counts. The specificity of this receptor is unknown. Base qualities are not provided; no much larger clone lies one nucleotide away. Broad study findings and their caveats: Clonal expansion of both CD4+ and CD8+ blood T cells was observed from baseline to week 6 at doses 0.1 to 3.0 mg/kg. Partial responders in the 0.1-3.0 mg/kg groups had among the lowest normalized peripheral clonal expansion, especially among CD8+ T cells. Which antigens the clonally expanded peripheral T cells were specific for was not determined. After ivuxolimab, expanded clones were on average more numerous among CD8+ T cells than among CD4+ T cells. Low levels of normalized T-cell clonal expansion were also shown by some nonresponding patients.

The trial excluded patients who had a history of autoimmune disease or who were on systemic immunosuppression. Peripheral blood for TCR sequencing was collected from all dose cohorts at baseline, on cycle 4 day 1, and on cycle 7 day 1. The samples were taken from a phase I, first-in-human, multicenter, open-label dose-escalation trial of ivuxolimab. Adults with locally advanced or metastatic melanoma, renal cell carcinoma, hepatocellular carcinoma or head and neck squamous cell carcinoma were enrolled in the trial. Before TCR sequencing, CD4+ T cells and CD8+ T cells were sorted from peripheral blood as separate populations. Genomic DNA was isolated from the sorted cells so that the TCRbeta CDR3 region could be sequenced. TCRbeta CDR3 regions were sequenced using the immunoSEQ Assay. TCRdb stores this immuneACCESS table with in-frame sequences only. Part of the clones is absent; in the studies checked, under half of the shortfall reflects unresolved V genes, and no reason is known for the rest. This sample has 45,000 to 65,000 clones in its table, and roughly 73% of those were observed once. The ten largest make up under 3% of the sample.

Relative to germline, V is missing 3 bases and J is missing 8 bases, with 19 bases of the junction outside any gene match. Spanning cysteine to phenylalanine, the CDR3 consists of 19 amino acids. The kept DNA is CDR3 alone, 57 bases in frame from the first base. CDR1 and CDR2, looked up from the germline V gene (reference sequence), are SEHNR and FQNEAQ. The receptor comes from an adult with an advanced solid tumor such as melanoma, head and neck, liver or kidney cancer. The sample was CD4+ or CD8+ T cells sorted from blood, taken in a trial of the OX40 agonist ivuxolimab. The chain is encoded by TRBV7-9 joined to TRBJ2-1; TRBD2 aligns with 10 central bases. The CDR3 loop reads CASSLVVGSGTSVQHEQFF. The nucleotide sequence reads as follows: TGTGCCAGCAGCTTGGTAGTTGGTTCGGGGACTAGCGTACAACATGAGCAGTTCTTC.